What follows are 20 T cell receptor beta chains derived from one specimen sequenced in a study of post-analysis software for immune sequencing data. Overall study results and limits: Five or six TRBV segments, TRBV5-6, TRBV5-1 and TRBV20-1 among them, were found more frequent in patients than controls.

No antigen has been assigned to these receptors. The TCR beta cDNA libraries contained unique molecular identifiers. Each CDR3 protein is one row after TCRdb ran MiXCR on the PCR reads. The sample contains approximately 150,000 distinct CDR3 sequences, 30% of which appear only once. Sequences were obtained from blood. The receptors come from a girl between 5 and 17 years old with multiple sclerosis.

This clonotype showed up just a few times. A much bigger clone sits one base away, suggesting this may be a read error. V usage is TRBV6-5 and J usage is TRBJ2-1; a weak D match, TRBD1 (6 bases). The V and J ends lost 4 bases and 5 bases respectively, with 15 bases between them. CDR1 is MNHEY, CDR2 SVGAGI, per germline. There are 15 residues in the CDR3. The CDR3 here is CASSLTGTRDNEQFF. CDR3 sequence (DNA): TGTGCCAGCAGTTTGACCGGGACAAGAGACAATGAGCAGTTCTTC.

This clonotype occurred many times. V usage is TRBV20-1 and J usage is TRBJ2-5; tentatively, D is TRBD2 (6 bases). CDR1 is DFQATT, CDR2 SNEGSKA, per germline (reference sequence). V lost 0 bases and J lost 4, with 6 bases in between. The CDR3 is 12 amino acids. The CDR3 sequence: CSARDGGETQYF. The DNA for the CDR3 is TGCAGTGCTAGAGACGGGGGAGAGACCCAGTACTTC.

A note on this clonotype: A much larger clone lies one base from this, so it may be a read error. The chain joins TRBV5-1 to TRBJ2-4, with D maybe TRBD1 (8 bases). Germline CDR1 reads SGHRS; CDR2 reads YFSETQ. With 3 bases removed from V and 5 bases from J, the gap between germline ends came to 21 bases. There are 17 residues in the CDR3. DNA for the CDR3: TGCGCCAGCAGCTACACCGGACAGGGCGGGGGCGAAAACATTCAGTACTTC. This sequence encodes CASSYTGQGGGENIQYF.

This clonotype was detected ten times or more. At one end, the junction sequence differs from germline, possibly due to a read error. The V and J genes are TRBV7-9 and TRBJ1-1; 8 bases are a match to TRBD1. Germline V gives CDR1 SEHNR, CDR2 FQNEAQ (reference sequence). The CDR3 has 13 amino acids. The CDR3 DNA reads TGTGCCAGCAGTTTAGGACAGGGAGTTGAAGCTTTCTTT. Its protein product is CASSLGQGVEAFF.

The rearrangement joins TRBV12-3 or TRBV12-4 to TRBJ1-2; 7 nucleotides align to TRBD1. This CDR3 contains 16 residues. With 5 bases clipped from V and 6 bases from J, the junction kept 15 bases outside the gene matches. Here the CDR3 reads CASSVSLEIRGNGYTF. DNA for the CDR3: TGTGCCAGCAGTGTTTCCCTAGAAATCAGGGGGAATGGCTACACCTTC.

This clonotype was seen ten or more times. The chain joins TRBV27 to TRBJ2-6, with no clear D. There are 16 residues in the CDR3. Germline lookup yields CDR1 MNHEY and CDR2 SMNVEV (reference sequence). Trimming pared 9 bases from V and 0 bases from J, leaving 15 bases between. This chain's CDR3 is CARGRTRNSGANVLTF. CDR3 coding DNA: TGTGCCAGAGGACGGACCAGAAACTCTGGGGCCAACGTCCTGACTTTC.

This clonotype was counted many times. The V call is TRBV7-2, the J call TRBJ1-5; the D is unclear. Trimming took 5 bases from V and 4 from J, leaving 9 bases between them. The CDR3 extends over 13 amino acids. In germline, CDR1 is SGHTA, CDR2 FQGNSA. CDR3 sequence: CASSRNLNQPQHF. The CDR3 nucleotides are TGTGCCAGCAGCCGGAATCTTAATCAGCCCCAGCATTTT.

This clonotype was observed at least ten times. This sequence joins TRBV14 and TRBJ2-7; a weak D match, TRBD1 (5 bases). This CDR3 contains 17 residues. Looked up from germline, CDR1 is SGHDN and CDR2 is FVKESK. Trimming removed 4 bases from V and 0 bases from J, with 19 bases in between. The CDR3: CASSPLFGQGSSYEQYF. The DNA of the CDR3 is TGTGCCAGCAGCCCCCTCTTTGGTCAGGGTAGCTCCTACGAGCAGTACTTC.

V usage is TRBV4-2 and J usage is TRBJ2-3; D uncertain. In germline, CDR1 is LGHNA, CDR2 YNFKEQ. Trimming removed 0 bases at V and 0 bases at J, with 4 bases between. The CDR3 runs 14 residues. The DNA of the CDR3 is TGTGCCAGCAGCCAAGATCCAAGCACAGATACGCAGTATTTT. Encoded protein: CASSQDPSTDTQYF.

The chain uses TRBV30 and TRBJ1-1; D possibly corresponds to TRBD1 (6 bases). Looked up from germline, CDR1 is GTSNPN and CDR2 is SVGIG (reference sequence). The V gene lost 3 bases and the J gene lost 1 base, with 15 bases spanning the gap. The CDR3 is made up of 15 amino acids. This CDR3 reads CAWRALQGENTEAFF. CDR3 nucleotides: TGTGCCTGGAGGGCCCTACAGGGAGAGAACACTGAAGCTTTCTTT.

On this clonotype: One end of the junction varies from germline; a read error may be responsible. CDR3 in amino acids: CSASSLFETQYF. The CDR3, as DNA: TGCAGCGCTAGCAGTCTCTTCGAGACCCAGTACTTC. The chain is built from TRBV20-1 and TRBJ2-5; D may be TRBD2 (5 bases). The germline gives CDR1 DFQATT, CDR2 SNEGSKA (reference sequence). This CDR3 region has 12 residues.

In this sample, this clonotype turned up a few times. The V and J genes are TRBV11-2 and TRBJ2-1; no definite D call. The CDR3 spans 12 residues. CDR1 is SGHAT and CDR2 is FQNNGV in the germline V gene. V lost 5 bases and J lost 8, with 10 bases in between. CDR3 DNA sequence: TGTGCCAGCAGCATCAGGAACGATGAGCAGTTCTTC. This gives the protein CASSIRNDEQFF.

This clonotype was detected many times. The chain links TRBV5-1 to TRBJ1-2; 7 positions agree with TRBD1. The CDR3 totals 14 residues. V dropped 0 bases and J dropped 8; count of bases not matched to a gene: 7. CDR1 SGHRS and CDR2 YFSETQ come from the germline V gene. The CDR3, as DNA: TGCGCCAGCAGCTTGGAAGGACAGGTTGGAGGCTACACCTTC. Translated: CASSLEGQVGGYTF.

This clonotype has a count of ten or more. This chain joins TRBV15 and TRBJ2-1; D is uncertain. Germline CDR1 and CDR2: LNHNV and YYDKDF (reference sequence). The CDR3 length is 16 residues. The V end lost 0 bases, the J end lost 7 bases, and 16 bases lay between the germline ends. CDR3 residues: CATSRDPIVHVNEQFF. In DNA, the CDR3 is TGTGCCACCAGCAGAGACCCTATAGTCCACGTAAATGAGCAGTTCTTC.

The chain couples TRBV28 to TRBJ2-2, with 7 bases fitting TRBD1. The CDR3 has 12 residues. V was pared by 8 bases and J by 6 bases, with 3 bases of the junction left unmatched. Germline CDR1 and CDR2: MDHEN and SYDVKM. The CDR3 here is CASQGEPGELFF. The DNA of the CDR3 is TGTGCCAGCCAGGGGGAGCCCGGGGAGCTGTTTTTT.

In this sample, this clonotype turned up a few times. The CDR3 bases are TGTGCCAGCAGCCAAGACCTCGGGACTAGCCATCAAAAGGAGACCCAGTACTTC. Residues: CASSQDLGTSHQKETQYF. This chain uses TRBV14 with TRBJ2-5, with TRBD2 matching 9 bases. The J segment lost 5 bases and the V segment lost 0 bases, leaving 13 bases of the junction unmatched. Germline V gene lookup returns CDR1 SGHDN and CDR2 FVKESK. The CDR3 length is 18 residues.

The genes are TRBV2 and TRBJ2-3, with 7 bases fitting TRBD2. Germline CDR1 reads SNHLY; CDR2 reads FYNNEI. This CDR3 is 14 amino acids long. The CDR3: CALSGGLAGDTQYF. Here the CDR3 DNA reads TGTGCTCTGTCGGGGGGACTTGCCGGAGATACGCAGTATTTT.

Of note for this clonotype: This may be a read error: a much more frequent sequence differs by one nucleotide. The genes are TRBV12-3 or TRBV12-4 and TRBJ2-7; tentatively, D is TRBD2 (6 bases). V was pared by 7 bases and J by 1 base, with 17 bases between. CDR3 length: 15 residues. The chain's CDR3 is CASIKAGAGSYEQYF. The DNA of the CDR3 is TGTGCCAGCATCAAAGCGGGTGCAGGGTCCTACGAGCAGTACTTC.

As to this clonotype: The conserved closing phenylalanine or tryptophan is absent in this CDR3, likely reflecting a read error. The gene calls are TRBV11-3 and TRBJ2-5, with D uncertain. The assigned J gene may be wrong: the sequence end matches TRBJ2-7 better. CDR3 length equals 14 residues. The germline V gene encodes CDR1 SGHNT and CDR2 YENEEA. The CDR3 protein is CASSFSGSGSEQYC. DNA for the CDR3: TGTGCCAGCAGCTTCTCGGGCAGTGGAAGCGAGCAGTACTGC.

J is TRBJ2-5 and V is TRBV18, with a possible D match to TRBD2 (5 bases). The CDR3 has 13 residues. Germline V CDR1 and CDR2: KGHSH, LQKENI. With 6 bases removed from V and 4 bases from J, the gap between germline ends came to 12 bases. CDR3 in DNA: TGTGCCAGCTCGCGGGCCAACCCAGAGACCCAGTACTTC. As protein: CASSRANPETQYF.